This entry lists 21 T cell receptor beta chains sequenced from one sample in a study of blood T cell repertoires in COVID-19. Profiling relied on immunoSEQ multiplex PCR, and the TCRdb table lists in-frame clones only, not all of them. The sample contains about 200,000 clones, 65% to 90% of which appear only once. The sample taken for sequencing was PBMCs or T cells enriched from blood (not recorded which). The receptors come from a woman in her sixties or seventies with acute COVID-19.

This clone was counted between two and nine times. The CDR3 protein is CASTPRPESTEAFF. CDR3 nucleotide sequence: TGTGCCAGCACCCCGAGGCCGGAGAGCACTGAAGCTTTCTTT. The chain uses TRBV27 and TRBJ1-1; D call uncertain. V was trimmed by 7 bases and J by 4 bases, leaving 16 bases between them. The CDR3 covers 14 residues. The V gene's germline CDR1 is MNHEY and CDR2 SMNVEV (reference sequence).

V is TRBV7-2 and J is TRBJ2-5; 11 nucleotides match TRBD2. Germline lookup yields CDR1 SGHTA and CDR2 FQGNSA. This CDR3 has 16 amino acids. V lost 1 base to trimming and J lost 2 bases; unmatched junction nucleotides: 3. The CDR3 region has the DNA TGTGCCAGCAGCTTAGGTGGACTAGCGGGTCAAGAGACCCAGTACTTC. It specifies CASSLGGLAGQETQYF.

The J gene is TRBJ1-5, the V gene TRBV7-9; D is possibly TRBD1 (6 bases). The CDR3 is 13 residues long. CDR1 is SEHNR and CDR2 is FQNEAQ in the germline V gene (reference sequence). Between the trimmed V and J ends, which lost 6 bases and 5 bases, there was a span of 11 bases. The CDR3 reads CASRPGADQPQHF. CDR3 nucleotide sequence: TGTGCCAGCAGGCCAGGGGCCGATCAGCCCCAGCATTTT.

The chain carries TRBV4-3 and TRBJ1-2; tentatively, D is TRBD1 (6 bases). Germline values: CDR1 LGHNA, CDR2 YSLEER. The CDR3 is 14 residues long. Trimming left V 1 base short and J 5 bases short, with 11 bases between. The CDR3 nucleotides are TGCGCCAGCAGCCAAGTCAGGGGTAGTTATGGCTACACCTTC. This translates into CASSQVRGSYGYTF.

V gene TRBV10-3 combines with J gene TRBJ2-1; 9 bases are a match to TRBD2. This CDR3 has 14 amino acids. Germline CDR1 is ENHRY and CDR2 is SYGVKD. Unmatched junction bases numbered 7, after V lost 6 bases and J lost 7 bases. DNA of the CDR3: TGTGCCATCAGAGAGACTAGCGGACTTAATGAGCAGTTCTTC. Its translation is CAIRETSGLNEQFF.

This chain joins TRBV2 and TRBJ2-5, with D uncertain. Germline V gene sequence: CDR1 SNHLY, CDR2 FYNNEI. The CDR3 is 11 residues long. V was cut by 8 bases and J by 1 base, with 5 bases left in between. CDR3 sequence (DNA): TGTGCCAGCGGCAGCCAAGAGACCCAGTACTTC. It specifies CASGSQETQYF. The variable domain in full, with the rest retrieved from reference TRBV2 and TRBJ2-5, is EPEVTQTPSHQVTQMGQEVILRCVPISNHLYFYWYRQILGQKVEFLVSFYNNEISEKSEIFDDQFSVERPDGSNFTLKIRSTKLEDSAMYFCASGSQETQYFGPGTRLLVL.

In this sample, this clone turned up once. The V call is TRBV28, the J call TRBJ1-1; 7 nucleotides match TRBD1. J lost 0 bases, V lost 3 bases, and 7 bases had no gene match. The CDR3 length is 16 residues. Germline V lookup: CDR1 MDHEN, CDR2 SYDVKM. The CDR3 coding sequence is TGTGCCAGCAGTTTTCAATCAGGGGGAATGAACACTGAAGCTTTCTTT. It codes for CASSFQSGGMNTEAFF.

The chain uses TRBV4-3 and TRBJ2-7; 10 bases line up with TRBD2. The V gene end was trimmed by 0 bases and the J gene end by 4 bases; junction bases not matched to a gene: 6. This CDR3 region has 16 residues. The V gene's germline CDR1 is LGHNA and CDR2 YSLEER. The chain's CDR3 is CASSQDLAAGGYEQYF. Here the CDR3 DNA reads TGCGCCAGCAGCCAAGATCTCGCAGCGGGAGGGTACGAGCAGTACTTC.

CDR3 in DNA: TGTGCCAGCAGCTTAGGGACTAGCGGAGTCTACAATGAGCAGTTCTTC. Protein sequence: CASSLGTSGVYNEQFF. V usage is TRBV7-7 and J usage is TRBJ2-1, with 10 bases matching TRBD2. Germline V gene data show CDR1 as SSHAT and CDR2 as FNYEAQ (reference sequence). After removal of 1 base from V and 3 bases from J, the junction contained 3 bases not matched to a gene. The length of the CDR3 is 16 residues.

This clone showed up just a few times. One end of the junction does not line up with germline, which may come from a read error. The V and J genes are TRBV28 and TRBJ1-1; the D gene is possibly TRBD1 (5 bases). The CDR3 contains 13 residues. Germline V CDR1 and CDR2: MDHEN, SYDVKM. In DNA form, the CDR3 reads TGCGCCGGGGGAGGGTCGCCGAACACTGAAGCTTTCTTT. Encoded protein: CAGGGSPNTEAFF.

This CDR3 reads CASTAVRGNDYGYTF. The CDR3 nucleotides read TGTGCCAGCACGGCCGTCAGGGGGAACGACTATGGCTACACCTTC. This chain connects TRBV6-5 to TRBJ1-2; 7 bases map to TRBD1. The ends lost 7 bases at V and 3 bases at J; junction bases unmatched: 11. The CDR3 extends over 15 amino acids. Germline lookup yields CDR1 MNHEY and CDR2 SVGAGI.

This clone was found once. The V call is TRBV14, the J call TRBJ2-3, with TRBD2 matching over 9 bases. The CDR3 contains 15 residues. Losses at the gene ends were 6 bases for V and 2 bases for J; bases not matched to a gene: 6. Germline assignment: CDR1 SGHDN and CDR2 FVKESK. The CDR3 nucleotides read TGTGCCAGCAGAATGACTAGCGGTTTCACAGATACGCAGTATTTT. Translated: CASRMTSGFTDTQYF.

This clone was seen once. The chain employs TRBV7-9 and TRBJ2-3, with unresolved D. CDR1 and CDR2 (germline): SEHNR, FQNEAQ (reference sequence). The CDR3 has 12 amino acids. V was trimmed by 4 bases and J by 2 bases, leaving 4 bases between them. CDR3 in amino acids: CASSSSTDTQYF. The CDR3 DNA sequence: TGTGCCAGCAGCTCCTCCACAGATACGCAGTATTTT.

V and J are TRBV9 and TRBJ2-5, with D unresolved. V shed 0 bases and J shed 1 base, with 7 bases lying between them. Germline assignment: CDR1 SGDLS and CDR2 YYNGEE. This CDR3 has 14 amino acids. The chain's CDR3 is CASSVDSGQETQYF. The CDR3 region has the DNA TGTGCCAGCAGCGTAGACTCCGGCCAAGAGACCCAGTACTTC.

The genes are TRBV7-9 and TRBJ1-6, with TRBD1 identical over 9 bases. The germline V gene has CDR1 SEHNR and CDR2 FQNEAQ (reference sequence). The CDR3 runs to 15 residues. After removal of 8 bases from V and 7 bases from J, the junction contained 9 bases not matched to a gene. CDR3 loop: CASGKGQGLNSPLHF. In DNA, the CDR3 is TGTGCCAGCGGGAAGGGACAGGGTTTAAATTCACCCCTCCACTTT.

V usage is TRBV30 and J usage is TRBJ2-1; possibly TRBD1 for D (6 bases). The V gene's germline CDR1 is GTSNPN and CDR2 SVGIG (reference sequence). The CDR3 spans 12 residues. V lost 7 bases and J 1 base, leaving 8 bases between the germline ends. The CDR3 spells CAFDRSYNEQFF. In DNA, the CDR3 is TGTGCCTTTGACAGGTCCTACAATGAGCAGTTCTTC. Using reference TRBV30 and TRBJ2-1 for the parts outside the CDR3, the full variable domain is SQTIHQWPATLVQPVGSPLSLECTVEGTSNPNLYWYRQAAGRGLQLLFYSVGIGQISSEVPQNLSASRPQDRQFILSSKKLLLSDSGFYLCAFDRSYNEQFFGPGTRLTVL.

This sequence joins TRBV11-2 and TRBJ1-1; TRBD1 agrees at 9 bases. CDR3 length: 19 amino acids. Trimming cost V 0 bases and J 0 bases; bases outside gene matches: 11. Germline-derived CDR1 and CDR2 are SGHAT and FQNNGV. The DNA of the CDR3 is TGTGCCAGCAGCTTAGATTGGGAGACAGGGGGTTCCATGAACACTGAAGCTTTCTTT. Translation gives CASSLDWETGGSMNTEAFF.

The chain has TRBV29-1 and TRBJ1-2, with 8 positions matching TRBD1. Germline CDR1 and CDR2: SQVTM and ANQGSEA. CDR3 length: 10 residues. Losses at the gene ends were 6 bases for V and 8 bases for J; bases not matched to a gene: 2. CDR3 region: CSVDRDGYTF. The DNA of the CDR3 is TGCAGCGTGGACAGGGACGGCTACACCTTC.

This rearrangement joins TRBV9 to TRBJ1-3; the D is unclear. Trimming took 0 bases from V and 0 from J, leaving 7 bases between them. This CDR3 comprises 15 residues. Germline V gene data show CDR1 as SGDLS and CDR2 as YYNGEE. The CDR3: CASSVGSGSGNTIYF. CDR3 DNA: TGTGCCAGCAGCGTAGGTTCAGGCTCTGGAAACACCATATATTTT.

The CDR3 DNA follows: TGTGCCAGCAGTTTAGATACTAGCGGGGGGGCCTCAGAGACCCAGTACTTC. Its translation is CASSLDTSGGASETQYF. The chain has TRBV28 and TRBJ2-5; 13 nucleotides agree with TRBD2. CDR1 and CDR2 (germline): MDHEN, SYDVKM. V lost 2 bases to trimming and J lost 4 bases; unmatched junction nucleotides: 7. The CDR3 is 17 residues long.

The CDR3 loop is CASSDPSGSVYEQYF. Here the CDR3 DNA reads TGCGCCAGCAGTGATCCTAGCGGGAGTGTGTACGAGCAGTACTTC. This sequence joins TRBV10-1 and TRBJ2-7; 10 bases align to TRBD2. This CDR3 comprises 15 residues. Germline CDR1 WNHNN, CDR2 SYGVQD (reference sequence). J lost 4 bases, V lost 3 bases, and 6 bases had no gene match.